These 2 T cell receptor beta chains came from one sample sequenced in a study of cytomegalovirus exposure and HLA in healthy donors. PCR primers comprised 60 Vbeta and 13 Jbeta primers. Repertoires were generated with immunoSEQ multiplex PCR, while TCRdb's copy carries only in-frame clones and drops some. The data contain some 150,000 clones, 64% of them singletons. Source material: PBMCs. All receptors derive from a woman aged 25 to 45 in good health and CMV-seropositive.

The chain is built from TRBV7-6 and TRBJ2-1; perhaps TRBD1 as D (6 bases). The CDR3 contains 17 residues. The germline V gene encodes CDR1 SGHVS and CDR2 FNYEAQ. Trimming took 3 bases from V and 2 from J, leaving 17 bases between them. The CDR3 DNA follows: TGTGCCAGCAGCTTTTCTGCAGGGGTCAGTACCTACAATGAGCAGTTCTTC. This translates into CASSFSAGVSTYNEQFF.

The chain links TRBV7-3 to TRBJ2-1, with 7 bases matching TRBD1. From germline, CDR1 is SGHTA and CDR2 FQGTGA. V shed 3 bases, J shed 9 bases, and the junction held 11 bases outside the gene matches. The CDR3 extends over 15 amino acids. The CDR3 is CASSLGTETNSEQFF. For the CDR3, the DNA is TGTGCCAGCAGCTTGGGGACAGAGACCAACAGTGAGCAGTTCTTC. Full variable domain (rest looked up from reference TRBV7-3 and TRBJ2-1): GAGVSQTPSNKVTEKGKYVELRCDPISGHTALYWYRQSLGQGPEFLIYFQGTGAADDSGLPNDRFFAVRPEGSVSTLKIQRTERGDSAVYLCASSLGTETNSEQFFGPGTRLTVL.